A single sample gave rise to the 3 T cell receptor beta chains below, sequenced in a study of PD-1 blockade in classical Hodgkin lymphoma. Time point defined: newly diagnosed, previously untreated cHL patient sample. It was by magnetic negative selection that CD8+ T cells were isolated from thawed PBMCs. Assay: immunoSEQ multiplex PCR; the TCRdb copy retains only in-frame clones and omits some. The data show about 5,000 clones, roughly nine tenths seen once. The sample was CD8+ T cells from blood. All receptors derive from a human donor with classical Hodgkin lymphoma.

This clone was seen a single time. This chain links TRBV6-1 with TRBJ1-5; D not certain. V was shortened by 3 bases and J by 5 bases, with 8 bases between the two germline ends. CDR3 length equals 13 residues. Germline CDR1 and CDR2: MNHNS and SASEGT. This chain's CDR3 is CASSDQEYQPQHF. CDR3 in DNA: TGTGCCAGCAGTGATCAGGAGTATCAGCCCCAGCATTTT.

The rearrangement uses TRBV6-1 and TRBJ2-3; 8 bases are shared with TRBD1. Germline lookup yields CDR1 MNHNS and CDR2 SASEGT. V gave up 1 base and J gave up 6 bases; unmatched junction bases: 3. The CDR3 covers 14 residues. This CDR3 reads CASSEGQGWDTQYF. The CDR3 region has the DNA TGTGCCAGCAGTGAAGGACAGGGGTGGGATACGCAGTATTTT.

The J gene is TRBJ2-3, the V gene TRBV5-1, with D possibly matching TRBD2 (6 bases). Trimming took 4 bases from V and 6 from J, leaving 21 bases between them. Germline V gene data show CDR1 as SGHRS and CDR2 as YFSETQ. The CDR3 loop spans 16 amino acids. DNA of the CDR3: TGCGCCAGCAGCGAAGGAGCGGGTGGAGGATCGGATACGCAGTATTTT. Residues: CASSEGAGGGSDTQYF. Variable domain in full (rest from reference TRBV5-1 and TRBJ2-3): KAGVTQTPRYLIKTRGQQVTLSCSPISGHRSVSWYQQTPGQGLQFLFEYFSETQRNKGNFPGRFSGRQFSNSRSEMNVSTLELGDSALYLCASSEGAGGGSDTQYFGPGTRLTVL.